The 16 T cell receptor beta chains below all came from one sample that was sequenced in a study of T-cell memory formation after mild COVID-19. MiXCR, applied by TCRdb to the 5' RACE reads, yields one record per CDR3 protein. Here the sample spans some 150,000 distinct CDR3 sequences, about a fifth being singletons. The sequenced sample was PBMCs or a T cell subset sorted from them (not recorded which). All receptors derive from an adult woman who had mild COVID-19 (a few samples of this study predate the infection). Cell type and time point are not known.

This clonotype has only one observation. The chain has TRBV27 and TRBJ2-2; weak D call: TRBD2 (6 bases). V dropped 4 bases and J dropped 4 bases, with 16 bases sitting between them. Germline CDR1 reads MNHEY; CDR2 reads SMNVEV (reference sequence). The CDR3 loop spans 16 amino acids. The CDR3 DNA reads as TGTGCCAGCAGTTCCAGCGGCCTAGCGCTCACCGGGGAGCTGTTTTTT. This encodes CASSSSGLALTGELFF.

The chain recombines TRBV4-1 with TRBJ2-5; D possibly uses TRBD1 or TRBD2 (5 bases each). The CDR3 consists of 18 residues. Germline loops: CDR1 MGHRA, CDR2 YSYEKL. Trimming removed 2 bases from V and 1 base from J, with 20 bases in between. The CDR3 sequence is CASSQILHGGRGQETQYF. The CDR3 DNA reads as TGCGCCAGCAGCCAAATCCTTCATGGGGGTAGGGGCCAAGAGACCCAGTACTTC.

The CDR3 spells CASSYAQGQGDNSPLHF. CDR3 nucleotide sequence: TGTGCCAGCAGTTACGCTCAGGGACAGGGGGATAATTCACCCCTCCACTTT. This chain connects TRBV6-5 to TRBJ1-6; 11 bases align to TRBD1. With 2 bases clipped from V and 5 bases from J, the junction kept 5 bases outside the gene matches. The CDR3 has 17 amino acids. The germline V gene has CDR1 MNHEY and CDR2 SVGAGI.

The J gene is TRBJ1-4, the V gene TRBV7-8; D gene ambiguous. Germline V gene data show CDR1 as SGHVS and CDR2 as FQNEAQ. The CDR3 is 13 amino acids. Trimming cost V 1 base and J 8 bases, with 8 bases left between them. The CDR3 sequence: CASSLDLREKLFF. In DNA, the CDR3 is TGTGCCAGCAGCTTAGATTTAAGGGAAAAACTGTTTTTT.

This clonotype was seen only once. The CDR3 sequence: CASSFPRVGGSSYNEQFF. CDR3 sequence (DNA): TGCGCCAGCAGCTTCCCACGAGTGGGGGGAAGCTCCTACAATGAGCAGTTCTTC. The chain combines TRBV5-1 with TRBJ2-1; D possibly corresponds to TRBD2 (6 bases). Germline V gene lookup returns CDR1 SGHRS and CDR2 YFSETQ. The V and J ends lost 2 bases and 0 bases respectively, with 18 bases between them. The CDR3 contains 18 residues. Combining the CDR3 with reference TRBV5-1 and TRBJ2-1 gives the whole variable domain KAGVTQTPRYLIKTRGQQVTLSCSPISGHRSVSWYQQTPGQGLQFLFEYFSETQRNKGNFPGRFSGRQFSNSRSEMNVSTLELGDSALYLCASSFPRVGGSSYNEQFFGPGTRLTVL.

This clonotype occurred a few times. The V gene is TRBV12-3 or TRBV12-4, the J gene TRBJ1-4; 8 bases match TRBD1. The junction had 4 bases not matched to a gene; V was cut back by 3 bases and J by 4 bases. The length of the CDR3 is 15 residues. In DNA form, the CDR3 reads TGTGCCAGCAGTTTCCAGGGGGCAGTTAATGAAAAACTGTTTTTT. Its translation: CASSFQGAVNEKLFF.

This chain links TRBV24-1 with TRBJ2-2, with D tentatively TRBD2 (5 bases). V lost 3 bases and J 0 bases, leaving 13 bases between the germline ends. The CDR3 totals 17 residues. Germline CDR1 is KGHDR and CDR2 is SFDVKD. The CDR3: CATSDTLVGANTGELFF. DNA for the CDR3: TGTGCCACCAGTGATACACTAGTGGGCGCGAACACCGGGGAGCTGTTTTTT.

The rearrangement links TRBV20-1 to TRBJ2-5; tentative D call: TRBD2 (6 bases). The CDR3 runs to 15 residues. Per the germline V gene, CDR1 is DFQATT and CDR2 is SNEGSKA (reference sequence). V was clipped by 5 bases and J by 5 bases, with 21 bases between them. The CDR3 loop reads CSASPPGRMRETQYF. The CDR3, as DNA: TGCAGTGCTTCACCCCCTGGGAGGATGCGTGAGACCCAGTACTTC.

This clonotype was counted a few times. This chain joins TRBV7-2 and TRBJ2-5, with D perhaps TRBD2 (6 bases). The CDR3 covers 15 residues. The V gene lost 0 bases and the J gene lost 3 bases, with 11 bases spanning the gap. The V gene's germline CDR1 is SGHTA and CDR2 FQGNSA. The CDR3 region is CASSLAGGREETQYF. The CDR3 region has the DNA TGTGCCAGCAGCTTAGCGGGAGGAAGGGAAGAGACCCAGTACTTC.

The chain uses TRBV2 and TRBJ1-1; no definite D call. The germline gives CDR1 SNHLY, CDR2 FYNNEI. V was shortened by 5 bases and J by 3 bases, with 4 bases between the two germline ends. The CDR3 is made up of 11 amino acids. The CDR3 is CASSWDTEAFF. CDR3 DNA sequence: TGTGCCAGCAGTTGGGACACTGAAGCTTTCTTT.

This clonotype occurred a few times. The rearrangement joins TRBV20-1 to TRBJ2-6; D is unresolved. V gave up 1 base and J gave up 0 bases, with 4 bases separating them. The CDR3 sequence is 14 residues long. The germline gives CDR1 DFQATT, CDR2 SNEGSKA (reference sequence). In nucleotides, the CDR3 is TGCAGTGCTAGAGCACCCTCTGGGGCCAACGTCCTGACTTTC. It is translated as CSARAPSGANVLTF.

The chain links TRBV5-1 to TRBJ2-4; D unresolved. The CDR3 has 13 residues. Trimming removed 4 bases at V and 7 bases at J, with 12 bases between. Per germline, CDR1 SGHRS and CDR2 YFSETQ. The CDR3 loop reads CASSPDLWNIQYF. The CDR3 DNA reads as TGCGCCAGCAGCCCGGACCTCTGGAACATTCAGTACTTC.

V is TRBV2 and J is TRBJ1-1; D remains ambiguous. Germline CDR1 SNHLY, CDR2 FYNNEI. V was cut by 4 bases and J by 1 base, with 7 bases left in between. The CDR3 spans 13 residues. CDR3 sequence reads: CASSVQPNTEAFF. CDR3 DNA sequence: TGTGCCAGCAGTGTCCAGCCGAACACTGAAGCTTTCTTT.

This clonotype was detected a few times. The J gene is TRBJ2-3, the V gene TRBV3-1; tentatively, D is TRBD1 (6 bases). V lost 4 bases and J lost 9, with 11 bases in between. Per germline, CDR1 LGHDT and CDR2 YNNKEL (reference sequence). CDR3 length: 12 residues. CDR3 DNA sequence: TGTGCCAGCAGCCCTTTGGGGGCCACGCAGTATTTT. As protein: CASSPLGATQYF.

V is TRBV5-1 and J is TRBJ1-1; 7 bases are a match to TRBD1. CDR3 length: 14 residues. Germline CDR1 reads SGHRS; CDR2 reads YFSETQ. The J segment lost 0 bases and the V segment lost 4 bases, leaving 3 bases of the junction unmatched. The CDR3 DNA sequence: TGCGCCAGCAGCGCCGGGACAGTGAACACTGAAGCTTTCTTT. Translation: CASSAGTVNTEAFF. Based on the CDR3 plus reference TRBV5-1 and TRBJ1-1, the full variable domain is KAGVTQTPRYLIKTRGQQVTLSCSPISGHRSVSWYQQTPGQGLQFLFEYFSETQRNKGNFPGRFSGRQFSNSRSEMNVSTLELGDSALYLCASSAGTVNTEAFFGQGTRLTVV.

A few counts support this clonotype. The gene calls are TRBV4-3 and TRBJ2-7, with D perhaps matching TRBD1 (6 bases). From germline, CDR1 is LGHNA and CDR2 YSLEER. V lost 0 bases and J lost 4, with 16 bases in between. This CDR3 has 16 residues. CDR3 coding DNA: TGCGCCAGCAGCCAAGATATTGTAGGCAGGGGATACGAGCAGTACTTC. Its translation: CASSQDIVGRGYEQYF.